The T cell receptor (beta chain) described here comes from a study of OX40 agonist ivuxolimab in advanced cancers. The CDR3 extends over 12 amino acids. Germline V gives CDR1 MDHEN, CDR2 SYDVKM. The V and J ends lost 4 bases and 5 bases respectively, with 6 bases between them. Only in-frame clones appear in the TCRdb table, and some are missing; sequencing was by immunoSEQ multiplex PCR. The table shows more than 55,000 clones, with 70% to 90% occurring only once. The genes are TRBV28 and TRBJ1-5; D gene unclear. Sequencing used CD4+ or CD8+ T cells sorted from blood, obtained in a trial of the OX40 agonist ivuxolimab. This sequence originates from an adult with an advanced solid tumor such as melanoma, head and neck, liver or kidney cancer. CDR3 nucleotide sequence: TGTGCCAGCAGTTCCTCTCATCAGCCCCAGCATTTT. Translated, it gives CASSSSHQPQHF. Full variable domain (missing parts from reference TRBV28 and TRBJ1-5): DVKVTQSSRYLVKRTGEKVFLECVQDMDHENMFWYRQDPGLGLRLIYFSYDVKMKEKGDIPEGYSVSREKKERFSLILESASTNQTSMYLCASSSSHQPQHFGDGTRLSIL.